Reported below is one TCR beta chain. This sample was included in a study of blood T cell repertoires in COVID-19. Background on the study: Collection of acute and convalescent COVID-19 samples took place in the United States, Italy and Spain. Sources were T cells, B-cell-depleted T cells, or PBMCs; the material itself was cDNA or gDNA.

In the original analysis: Amplified reference gene primers provided the basis for estimating nucleated cell counts. Here immunoSEQ multiplex PCR was the method, and the copy in TCRdb shows in-frame clones only, minus some. From that table come the V and J calls and clone size; the DNA was used to work out D and trimming. The profile shows 300,000 to 400,000 clones, more than 75% of them singletons. The CDR3 is 16 amino acids. Germline V gives CDR1 KGHSH, CDR2 LQKENI. V was cut by 2 bases and J by 0 bases, with 11 bases left in between. Participant reports of clinical history set cohort assignment. The sample consisted of PBMCs or T cells enriched from blood (not recorded which). The chain employs TRBV18 and TRBJ1-5, with D perhaps matching TRBD1 (5 bases). This TCR derives from a woman between 25 and 40 years old with acute COVID-19. CDR3 sequence: CASSPRGRLSNQPQHF. In DNA, the CDR3 is TGTGCCAGCTCACCAAGGGGCAGACTTAGCAATCAGCCCCAGCATTTT.